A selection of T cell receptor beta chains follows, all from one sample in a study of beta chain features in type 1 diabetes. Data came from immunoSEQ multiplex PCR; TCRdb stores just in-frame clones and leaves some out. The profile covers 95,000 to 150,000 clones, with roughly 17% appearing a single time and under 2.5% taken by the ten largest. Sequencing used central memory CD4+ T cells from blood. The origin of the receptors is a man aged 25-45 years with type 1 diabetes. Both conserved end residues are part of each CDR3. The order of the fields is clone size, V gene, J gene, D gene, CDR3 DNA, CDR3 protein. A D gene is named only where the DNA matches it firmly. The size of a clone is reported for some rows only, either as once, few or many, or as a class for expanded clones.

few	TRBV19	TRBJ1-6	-	TGTGCCAGTAAGTACGCAGGGCCCCTGAGCGAAGGCTCACCCCTCCACTTT	CASKYAGPLSEGSPLHF
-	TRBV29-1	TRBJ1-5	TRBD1	TGCAGCGTTGGGGACAGCCATCAGCCCCAGCATTTT	CSVGDSHQPQHF
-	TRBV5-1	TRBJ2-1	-	TGCGCCAGCAGCTTGTCCGCAACTAGGTGGGTTGGGGGCAATGAGCAGTTCTTC	CASSLSATRWVGGNEQFF
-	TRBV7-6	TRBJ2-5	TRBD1	TGTGCCAGCAGCACTCGGGACAGGTCGGAGACCCAGTACTTC	CASSTRDRSETQYF
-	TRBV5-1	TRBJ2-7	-	TGCGCCAGCAGCTTGGTGCCGGGAAGCGAGCAGTACTTC	CASSLVPGSEQYF
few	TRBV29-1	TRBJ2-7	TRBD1	TGCAGCGTTACGGGACAGGGGTCCTACGAGCAGTACTTC	CSVTGQGSYEQYF
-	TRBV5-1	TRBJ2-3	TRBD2	TGCGCCAGCAGCGGAAGCGGGGTTAAGGCAGATACGCAGTATTTT	CASSGSGVKADTQYF
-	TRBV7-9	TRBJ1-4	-	TGTGCCAGCAGCTTAGACGCCGATGATAGACTGTTTTTT	CASSLDADDRLFF
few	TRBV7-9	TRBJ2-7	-	TGTGCCAGCAGTGTGGCAGGCGTCTCCTACGAGCAGTACTTC	CASSVAGVSYEQYF
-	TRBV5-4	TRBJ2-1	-	TGTGCCAGCAGCTTGGGGGGGATCGGCAATGAGCAGTTCTTC	CASSLGGIGNEQFF
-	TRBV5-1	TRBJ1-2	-	TGCGCCAGCAGCTTGCCAGGACAAAACTATGGCTACACCTTC	CASSLPGQNYGYTF
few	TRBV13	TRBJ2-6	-	TGTGCCAGCAGTTCCAAGTCCGGGGCCAACGTCCTGACTTTC	CASSSKSGANVLTF
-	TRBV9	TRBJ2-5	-	TGTGCCAGCAGCGTAGATGGCGAGGGGACCCAGTACTTC	CASSVDGEGTQYF
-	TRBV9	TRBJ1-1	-	TGTGCCAGCAGCGTAGATTGGAACACTGAAGCTTTCTTT	CASSVDWNTEAFF
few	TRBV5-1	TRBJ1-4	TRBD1	TGCGCCAGCAGCTTTGGACAGGACGGTGAAAAACTGTTTTTT	CASSFGQDGEKLFF
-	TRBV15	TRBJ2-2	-	TGTGCCACCAGCAGAGATCATACTCGGGAGCTGTTTTTT	CATSRDHTRELFF
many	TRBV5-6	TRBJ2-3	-	TGTGCCAGCAGCTTGCCGGGTGGGGATACGCAGTATTTT	CASSLPGGDTQYF